A single sample is the source of the 6 T cell receptor beta chains below, sequenced in a study of T cells of healthy individuals. MiXCR was run by TCRdb on the 5' RACE reads, yielding one entry per CDR3 protein. This table has more than 85,000 distinct CDR3 sequences, 17% appearing once. The receptors derive from a human donor in good health.

This clonotype was picked up many times. This chain uses TRBV7-9 with TRBJ2-4; D might be TRBD2 (7 bases). The V and J ends lost 5 bases and 3 bases respectively, with 14 bases between them. This CDR3 has 15 residues. Germline assignment: CDR1 SEHNR and CDR2 FQNEAQ (reference sequence). The CDR3 DNA is TGTGCCAGCAGCCAACGGGGAGGGGGCAAAAACATTCAGTACTTC. Encoded protein: CASSQRGGGKNIQYF.

This chain joins TRBV4-3 and TRBJ2-1, with D possibly TRBD1 on 5 matching bases. In germline, CDR1 is LGHNA, CDR2 YSLEER. The germline V and J ends were trimmed by 1 base and 9 bases, with 19 bases remaining between them. This CDR3 is 16 amino acids long. The CDR3 DNA reads TGCGCCAGCAGCCAAGCGTTTGCGGAAGGGGTTAGTGAGCAGTTCTTC. It translates to CASSQAFAEGVSEQFF.

This clonotype came up a few times. The V and J genes are TRBV20-1 and TRBJ1-5; possibly TRBD1 for D (6 bases). This CDR3 region has 15 residues. Germline V gene data show CDR1 as DFQATT and CDR2 as SNEGSKA (reference sequence). V gave up 4 bases and J gave up 4 bases, with 17 bases separating them. The CDR3 loop reads CSATPGTGQNQPQHF. CDR3 coding DNA: TGCAGTGCTACCCCAGGTACAGGGCAGAATCAGCCCCAGCATTTT.

This sequence joins TRBV29-1 and TRBJ1-4; 9 bases map to TRBD1. This CDR3 region has 14 residues. Germline CDR1 is SQVTM and CDR2 is ANQGSEA. V shed 5 bases and J 7 bases; nucleotides not matched to a gene: 8. As DNA, the CDR3 is TGCAGCGTTACTACAGGGGGCCGAGGTGAAAAACTGTTTTTT. Its protein is CSVTTGGRGEKLFF. The full variable domain, its missing parts supplied by reference TRBV29-1 and TRBJ1-4, is SAVISQKPSRDICQRGTSLTIQCQVDSQVTMMFWYRQQPGQSLTLIATANQGSEATYESGFVIDKFPISRPNLTFSTLTVSNMSPEDSSIYLCSVTTGGRGEKLFFGSGTQLSVL.

A word on this clonotype: A much larger clone lies one base from this, so it may be a read error. This sequence joins TRBV6-9 and TRBJ2-2; D is undetermined. CDR3 length: 14 residues. The germline V gene encodes CDR1 MNHGY and CDR2 SVAAGI. With 5 bases removed from V and 7 bases from J, the gap between germline ends came to 14 bases. The CDR3 sequence is CASSLTPASGELFF. In DNA, the CDR3 is TGTGCCAGCAGTCTCACCCCCGCCAGCGGGGAGCTGTTTTTT.

This clonotype was detected ten times or more. V is TRBV5-1 and J is TRBJ2-1; D is possibly TRBD2 (6 bases). CDR1 SGHRS and CDR2 YFSETQ come from the germline V gene. Trimming removed 4 bases at V and 5 bases at J, with 19 bases between. This CDR3 comprises 16 residues. CDR3 residues: CASSPGILGRNNEQFF. For the CDR3, the DNA is TGCGCCAGCAGCCCCGGGATTTTAGGGAGGAACAATGAGCAGTTCTTC. The entire variable domain, with the rest obtained from reference TRBV5-1 and TRBJ2-1, is as follows: KAGVTQTPRYLIKTRGQQVTLSCSPISGHRSVSWYQQTPGQGLQFLFEYFSETQRNKGNFPGRFSGRQFSNSRSEMNVSTLELGDSALYLCASSPGILGRNNEQFFGPGTRLTVL.